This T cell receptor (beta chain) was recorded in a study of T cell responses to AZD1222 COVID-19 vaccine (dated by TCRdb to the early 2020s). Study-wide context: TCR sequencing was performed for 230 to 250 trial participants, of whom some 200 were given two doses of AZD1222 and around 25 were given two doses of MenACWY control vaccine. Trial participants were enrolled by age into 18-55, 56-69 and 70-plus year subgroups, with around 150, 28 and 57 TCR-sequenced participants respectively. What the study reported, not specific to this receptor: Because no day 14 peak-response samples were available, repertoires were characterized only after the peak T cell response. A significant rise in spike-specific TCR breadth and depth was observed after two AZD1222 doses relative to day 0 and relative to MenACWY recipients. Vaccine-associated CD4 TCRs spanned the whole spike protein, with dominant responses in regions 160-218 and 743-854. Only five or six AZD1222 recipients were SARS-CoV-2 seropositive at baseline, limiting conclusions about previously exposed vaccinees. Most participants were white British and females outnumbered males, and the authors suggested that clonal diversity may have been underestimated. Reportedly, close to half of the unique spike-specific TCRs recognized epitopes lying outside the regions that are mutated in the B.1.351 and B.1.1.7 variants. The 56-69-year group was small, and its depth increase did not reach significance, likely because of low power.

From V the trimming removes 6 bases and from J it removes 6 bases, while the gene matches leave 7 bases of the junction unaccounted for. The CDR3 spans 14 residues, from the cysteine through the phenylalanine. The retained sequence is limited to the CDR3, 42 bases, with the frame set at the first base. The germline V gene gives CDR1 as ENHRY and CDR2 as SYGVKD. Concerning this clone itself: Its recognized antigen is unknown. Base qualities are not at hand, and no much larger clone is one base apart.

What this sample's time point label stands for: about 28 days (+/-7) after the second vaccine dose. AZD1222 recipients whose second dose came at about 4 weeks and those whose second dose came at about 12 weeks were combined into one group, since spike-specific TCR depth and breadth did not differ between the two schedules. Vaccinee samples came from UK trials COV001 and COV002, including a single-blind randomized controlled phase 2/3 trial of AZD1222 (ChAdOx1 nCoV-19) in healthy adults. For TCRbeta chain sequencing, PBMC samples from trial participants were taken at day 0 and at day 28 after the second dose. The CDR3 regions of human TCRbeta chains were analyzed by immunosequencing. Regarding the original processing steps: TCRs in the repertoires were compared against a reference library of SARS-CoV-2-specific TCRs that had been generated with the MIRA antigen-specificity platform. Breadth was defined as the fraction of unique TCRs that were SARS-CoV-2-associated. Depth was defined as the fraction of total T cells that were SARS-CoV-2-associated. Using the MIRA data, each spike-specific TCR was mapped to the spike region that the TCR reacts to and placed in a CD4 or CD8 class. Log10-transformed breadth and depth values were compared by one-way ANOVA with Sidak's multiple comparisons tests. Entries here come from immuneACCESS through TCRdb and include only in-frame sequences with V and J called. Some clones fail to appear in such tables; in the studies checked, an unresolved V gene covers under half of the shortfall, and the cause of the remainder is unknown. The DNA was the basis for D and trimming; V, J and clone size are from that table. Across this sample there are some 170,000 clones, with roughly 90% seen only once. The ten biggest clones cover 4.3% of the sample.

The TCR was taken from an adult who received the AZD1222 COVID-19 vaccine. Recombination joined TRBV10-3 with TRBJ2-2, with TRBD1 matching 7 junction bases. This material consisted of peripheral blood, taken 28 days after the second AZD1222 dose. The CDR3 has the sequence CAISETGLSGELFF. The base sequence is TGTGCCATCAGCGAGACAGGGTTGTCCGGGGAGCTGTTTTTT.